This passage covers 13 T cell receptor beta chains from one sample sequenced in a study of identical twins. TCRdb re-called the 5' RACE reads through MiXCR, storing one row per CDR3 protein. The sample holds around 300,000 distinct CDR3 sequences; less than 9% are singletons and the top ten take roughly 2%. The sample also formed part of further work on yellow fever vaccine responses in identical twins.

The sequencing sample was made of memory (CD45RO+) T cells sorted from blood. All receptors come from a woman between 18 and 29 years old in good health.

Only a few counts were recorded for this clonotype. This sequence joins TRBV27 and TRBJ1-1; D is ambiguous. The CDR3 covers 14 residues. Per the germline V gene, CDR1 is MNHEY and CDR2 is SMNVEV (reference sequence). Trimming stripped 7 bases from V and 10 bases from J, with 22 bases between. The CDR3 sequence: CASKTSGLSVAAFF. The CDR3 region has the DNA TGTGCCAGCAAAACTTCCGGACTCTCCGTTGCAGCTTTCTTT.

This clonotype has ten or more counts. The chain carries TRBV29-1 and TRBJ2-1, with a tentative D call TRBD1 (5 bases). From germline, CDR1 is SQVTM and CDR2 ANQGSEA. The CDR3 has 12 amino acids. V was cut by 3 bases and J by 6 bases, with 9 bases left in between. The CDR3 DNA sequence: TGCAGCGTTGATGGCCAGGGCAATGAGCAGTTCTTC. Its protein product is CSVDGQGNEQFF.

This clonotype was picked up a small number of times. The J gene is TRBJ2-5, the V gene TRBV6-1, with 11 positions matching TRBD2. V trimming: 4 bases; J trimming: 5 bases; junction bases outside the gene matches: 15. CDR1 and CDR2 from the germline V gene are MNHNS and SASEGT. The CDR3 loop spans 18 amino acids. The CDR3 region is CASSVFVGTSGASETQYF. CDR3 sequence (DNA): TGTGCCAGCAGTGTATTTGTTGGGACTAGCGGTGCCAGCGAGACCCAGTACTTC.

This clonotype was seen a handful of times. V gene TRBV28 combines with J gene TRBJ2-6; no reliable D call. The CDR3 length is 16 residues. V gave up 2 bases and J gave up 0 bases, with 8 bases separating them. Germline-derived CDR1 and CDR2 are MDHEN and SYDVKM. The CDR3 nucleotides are TGTGCCAGCAGTTTAACAACTAACTCTGGGGCCAACGTCCTGACTTTC. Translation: CASSLTTNSGANVLTF. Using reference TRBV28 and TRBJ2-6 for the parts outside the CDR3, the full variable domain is DVKVTQSSRYLVKRTGEKVFLECVQDMDHENMFWYRQDPGLGLRLIYFSYDVKMKEKGDIPEGYSVSREKKERFSLILESASTNQTSMYLCASSLTTNSGANVLTFGAGSRLTVL.

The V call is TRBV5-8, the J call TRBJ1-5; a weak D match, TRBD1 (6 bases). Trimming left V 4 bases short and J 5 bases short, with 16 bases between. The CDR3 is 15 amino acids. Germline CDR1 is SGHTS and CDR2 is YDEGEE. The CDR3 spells CASSSKDSSHQPQHF. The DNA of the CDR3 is TGTGCCAGCAGCAGTAAGGACAGCTCACATCAGCCCCAGCATTTT. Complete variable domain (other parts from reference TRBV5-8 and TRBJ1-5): EAGVTQSPTHLIKTRGQQATLRCSPISGHTSVYWYQQALGLGLQFLLWYDEGEERNRGNFPPRFSGRQFPNYSSELNVNALELEDSALYLCASSSKDSSHQPQHFGDGTRLSIL.

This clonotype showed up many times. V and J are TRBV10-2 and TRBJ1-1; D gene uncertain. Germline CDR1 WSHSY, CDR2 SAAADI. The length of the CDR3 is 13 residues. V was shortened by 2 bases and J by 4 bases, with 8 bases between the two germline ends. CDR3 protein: CASSEIRSTEAFF. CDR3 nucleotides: TGCGCCAGCAGTGAGATCAGGTCCACTGAAGCTTTCTTT.

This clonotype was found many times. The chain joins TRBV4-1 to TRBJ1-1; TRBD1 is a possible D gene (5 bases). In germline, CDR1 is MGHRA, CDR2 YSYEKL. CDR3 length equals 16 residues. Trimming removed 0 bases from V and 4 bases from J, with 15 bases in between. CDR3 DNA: TGCGCCAGCAGCCAAGATAGCCAGGGAGGGATCACTGAAGCTTTCTTT. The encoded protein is CASSQDSQGGITEAFF.

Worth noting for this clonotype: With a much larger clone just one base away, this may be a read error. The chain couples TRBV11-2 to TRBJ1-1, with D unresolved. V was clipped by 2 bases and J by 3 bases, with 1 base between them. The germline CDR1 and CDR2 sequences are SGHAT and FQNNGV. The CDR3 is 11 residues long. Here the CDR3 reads CASSLHTEAFF. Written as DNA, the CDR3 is TGTGCCAGCAGCTTACACACTGAAGCTTTCTTT.

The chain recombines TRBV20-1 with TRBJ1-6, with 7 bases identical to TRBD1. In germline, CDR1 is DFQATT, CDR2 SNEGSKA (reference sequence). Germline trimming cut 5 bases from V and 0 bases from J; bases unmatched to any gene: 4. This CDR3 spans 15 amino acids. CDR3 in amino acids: CSAVQGSSYNSPLHF. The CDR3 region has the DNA TGCAGTGCTGTACAGGGGTCCTCCTATAATTCACCCCTCCACTTT.

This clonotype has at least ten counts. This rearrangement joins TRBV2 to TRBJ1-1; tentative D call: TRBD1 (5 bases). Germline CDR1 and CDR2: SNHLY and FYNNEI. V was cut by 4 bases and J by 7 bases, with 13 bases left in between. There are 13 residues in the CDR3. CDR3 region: CASSVGQGGEAFF. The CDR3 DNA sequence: TGTGCCAGCAGTGTTGGTCAGGGTGGTGAAGCTTTCTTT.

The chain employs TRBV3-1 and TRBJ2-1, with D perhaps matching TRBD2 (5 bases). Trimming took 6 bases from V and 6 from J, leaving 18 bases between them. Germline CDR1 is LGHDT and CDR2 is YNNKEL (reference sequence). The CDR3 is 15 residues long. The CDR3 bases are TGTGCCAGCAGGGCTCCCGGGGTGTTAAGCAATGAGCAGTTCTTC. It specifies CASRAPGVLSNEQFF.

CDR3 coding DNA: TGTGCCAGCAGCCCTGGGGGGCGGGTCACTGAAGCTTTCTTT. Protein product: CASSPGGRVTEAFF. The V and J genes are TRBV5-6 and TRBJ1-1, with D maybe TRBD1 (6 bases). The CDR3 totals 14 residues. Trimming took off 4 bases at V and 4 bases at J, with 14 bases between the two ends. CDR1 and CDR2 (germline): SGHDT, YYEEEE.

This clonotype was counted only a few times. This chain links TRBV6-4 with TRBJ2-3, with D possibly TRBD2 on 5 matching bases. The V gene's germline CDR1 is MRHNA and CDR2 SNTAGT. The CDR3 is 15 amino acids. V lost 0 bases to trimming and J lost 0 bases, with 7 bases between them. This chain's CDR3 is CASSDSRTSTDTQYF. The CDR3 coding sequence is TGTGCCAGCAGTGACTCGAGGACTAGCACAGATACGCAGTATTTT.